The T cell receptor beta chain described here comes from a study of cytomegalovirus exposure and HLA in healthy donors. A note on this clone: The antigen is unknown.

CDR3 length: 13 amino acids. Germline CDR1 SQVTM, CDR2 ANQGSEA. The V segment lost 2 bases and the J segment 9 bases; nucleotides outside the gene matches: 7. Findings and caveats of the study: Rare TCR sequences dominated, though some public TCRs recurred in many donors. With high specificity and sensitivity, the classifier reportedly diagnosed cytomegalovirus status.

PCR primers comprised 60 Vbeta and 13 Jbeta primers. The repertoire was sequenced with immunoSEQ multiplex PCR; TCRdb's copy has only in-frame clones and lacks some. The repertoire table contains around 200,000 clones. The chain is built from TRBV29-1 and TRBJ2-1; 7 bases line up with TRBD2. Sequencing input: PBMCs. This TCR derives from a woman in her 30s in good health and CMV-seropositive. CDR3 coding DNA: TGCAGCGTTGAATGGCTAGCGGCGGGTGAGCAGTTCTTC. It yields the protein CSVEWLAAGEQFF.